Listed here are 5 T cell receptor beta chains from one sample, sequenced in a study of T cell responses to AZD1222 COVID-19 vaccine (dated by TCRdb to about 2021). The library was obtained by the immunoSEQ multiplex PCR assay. Imported from immuneACCESS, the table was reduced by TCRdb to in-frame sequences with V and J called. These copies leave out some clones; in studies compared against another copy, an unresolved V gene accounts for under half, and the cause of the remainder is not known. In all, the sample holds some 130,000 clones, and roughly 88% of those were seen once. The top ten hold roughly 3.6% of the sample. Sample time point, as interpreted from the label and publication: baseline before first vaccination. Sequencing was performed on peripheral blood, taken on day 0 of AZD1222 vaccination. All receptors derive from an adult in good health.

The chain joins TRBV12-3 or TRBV12-4 to TRBJ1-2, with 8 positions matching TRBD1. The CDR3 is 13 residues long. J was trimmed by 8 bases and V by 4 bases; bases with no gene match: 6. Written as DNA, the CDR3 is TGTGCCAGCAGTTCAGGCAGGGGGCACGGCTACACCTTC. Protein sequence: CASSSGRGHGYTF.

The genes are TRBV20-1 and TRBJ1-5, with D possibly TRBD1 on 5 matching bases. The CDR3 is made up of 13 amino acids. The germline V gene encodes CDR1 DFQATT and CDR2 SNEGSKA (reference sequence). Trimming stripped 3 bases from V and 7 bases from J, with 13 bases between. CDR3 DNA: TGCAGTGCTAGTAGGGGAGGGGAACAGCCCCAGCATTTT. Translated, it gives CSASRGGEQPQHF.

This clone was detected only once. V is TRBV19 and J is TRBJ1-5, with D possibly TRBD1 on 5 matching bases. This CDR3 has 12 amino acids. V was trimmed by 8 bases and J by 6 bases, leaving 11 bases between them. Germline-derived CDR1 and CDR2 are LNHDA and SQIVND (reference sequence). CDR3 in amino acids: CASGQGRQPQHF. The CDR3 DNA reads as TGTGCCAGTGGCCAGGGCCGTCAGCCCCAGCATTTT.

The rearrangement links TRBV9 to TRBJ2-5; D is undetermined. Germline values: CDR1 SGDLS, CDR2 YYNGEE. The ends were cut back, 1 base at V and 0 bases at J, with 10 bases in the middle. This CDR3 is 15 amino acids long. This CDR3 reads CASSVTDSDQETQYF. The CDR3 DNA reads TGTGCCAGCAGCGTAACAGATTCGGACCAAGAGACCCAGTACTTC.

This sequence joins TRBV6-5 and TRBJ1-1; D uncertain. There are 15 residues in the CDR3. Trimming pared 4 bases from V and 6 bases from J, leaving 18 bases between. Germline V gene sequence: CDR1 MNHEY, CDR2 SVGAGI. The CDR3 protein is CASSSFFAGEAEAFF. The CDR3 DNA is TGTGCCAGCAGTTCCTTTTTCGCCGGGGAGGCTGAAGCTTTCTTT.